This T cell receptor (beta chain) stems from a study of PD-1 blockade in classical Hodgkin lymphoma. V dropped 5 bases and J dropped 5 bases, with 19 bases sitting between them. CDR1 MDHEN and CDR2 SYDVKM come from the germline V gene. CDR3 length: 15 residues. TCRdb's copy holds only in-frame clones and misses some; the assay was immunoSEQ multiplex PCR. The sample consists of 30,000 to 35,000 clones, 82% of them appearing once. No patient escaped relapse after autologous stem cell transplantation, and brentuximab vedotin exposure varied. The sample in question was peripheral blood mononuclear cells (PBMCs), obtained at baseline. The TCR sequence derives from a human donor with classical Hodgkin lymphoma. J is TRBJ2-7 and V is TRBV28, with D possibly being TRBD1 (6 bases). The DNA for the CDR3 is TGTGCCAGCAGTACTACAGGGTCTTATCGCAACGAGCAGTACTTC. Protein: CASSTTGSYRNEQYF.